This T cell receptor (beta chain) was sequenced during a study of control samples from healthy donors and cancer patients. The assay was immunoSEQ multiplex PCR, and TCRdb's table has in-frame clones only and misses some. The sample has 150,000 to 200,000 clones; 90% to 95% are singletons. The CDR3 covers 17 residues. With 1 base clipped from V and 5 bases from J, the junction kept 11 bases outside the gene matches. From germline, CDR1 is SGHTA and CDR2 FQGNSA. The material sequenced was blood. The chain has TRBV7-2 and TRBJ1-1, with 9 bases identical to TRBD1. The TCR was taken from a woman aged 40 to 49 in good health. Here the CDR3 reads CASSLVGQGSGRTEAFF. The CDR3 coding sequence is TGTGCCAGCAGCTTAGTAGGACAGGGGTCAGGGAGGACTGAAGCTTTCTTT.